This TCR beta chain was captured by sequencing in a study of Ad26.COV2.S vaccination and SARS-CoV-2 variants. Study details: Ad26.COV2.S was injected intramuscularly once or twice, 56 days apart.

Concerning this clone itself: As yet, its antigen is unknown.

Deletions cut 1 base from V and 4 bases from J, with 14 bases between. The CDR3 runs to 16 residues. Germline V CDR1 and CDR2: SGHTA, FQGNSA. Overall study findings and caveats: People who got the vaccine had more spike-specific TCR breadth than people who got placebo. Following vaccination, spike-specific CD8+ and CD4+ T cell responses reportedly exhibited substantial breadth.

Specified treatment: around 19 received Ad26.COV2.S at low or high dose, single or two shots; 5 received placebo; per-sample allocation not given. Day 63 after the first vaccine or placebo injection was the time point for sampling. Vaccination used an Ad26 vector expressing Wuhan-strain SARS-CoV-2 spike. Some clones are missing from TCRdb's copy, which holds only in-frame ones; the method was immunoSEQ multiplex PCR. Here the sample spans about 350,000 clones, about 88% being singletons. The sample in question was peripheral blood, obtained in a trial of Ad26.COV2.S vaccine versus placebo. This chain links TRBV7-2 with TRBJ2-1; the D call may be TRBD1 or TRBD2 (5 bases each). This receptor was identified in a person between 18 and 59 years old who received the Ad26.COV2.S COVID-19 vaccine or a placebo. The CDR3 here is CASSLGGTILYNEQFF. Here the CDR3 DNA reads TGTGCCAGCAGCTTAGGTGGGACGATACTTTACAATGAGCAGTTCTTC.